The 14 T cell receptor beta chains reported below all come from one sample, sequenced in a study of tumor-infiltrating lymphocytes in primary liver carcinoma. Starting from about 0.5 ug of total RNA, TCR beta cDNA was produced with a primer in the constant region. Nested multiplex PCR, run for three rounds with slightly modified ARM-PCR, yielded TCR beta libraries. Primers for the first two PCR rounds were TRBV1-TRBV30 forward primers and a C-beta reverse primer (10 cycles per round). TCRdb used MiXCR to reprocess the multiplex PCR reads, holding one entry per CDR3 protein. The repertoire holds 300,000 to 400,000 distinct CDR3 sequences, with around 60% as singletons. The source of the blood RNA was unsorted whole blood, and germline DNA was extracted as well. Sample: peripheral blood. The source of these receptors is a man aged 35-49 years with primary liver carcinoma and hepatitis B virus infection.

Ten or more counts support this clonotype. The chain employs TRBV10-3 and TRBJ1-3; D is unresolved. V lost 8 bases and J lost 1, with 12 bases in between. This CDR3 has 14 amino acids. CDR1 is ENHRY and CDR2 is SYGVKD in the germline V gene. The chain's CDR3 is CAIGGGLSGNTIYF. The CDR3 region has the DNA TGTGCCATCGGCGGCGGGCTTTCTGGAAACACCATATATTTT.

The V call is TRBV6-1, the J call TRBJ2-2; 15 nucleotides line up with TRBD2. Germline-derived CDR1 and CDR2 are MNHNS and SASEGT. This CDR3 has 17 residues. V shed 4 bases, J shed 5 bases, and the junction held 5 bases outside the gene matches. In nucleotides, the CDR3 is TGTGCCAGCAGTGCGCGGACTAGCGGGGGGGGGACCGGGGAGCTGTTTTTT. It translates to CASSARTSGGGTGELFF.

This chain joins TRBV7-3 and TRBJ1-6; 8 nucleotides agree with TRBD1. V gave up 3 bases and J gave up 8 bases; unmatched junction bases: 0. Per germline, CDR1 SGHTA and CDR2 FQGTGA. This CDR3 has 13 residues. The CDR3 reads CASSLGQDSPLHF. The CDR3 DNA is TGTGCCAGCAGCTTGGGACAGGATTCACCCCTCCACTTT.

This chain connects TRBV10-3 to TRBJ2-1, with TRBD2 as a possible D gene (6 bases). The V and J ends lost 3 bases and 14 bases respectively, with 11 bases between them. Germline values: CDR1 ENHRY, CDR2 SYGVKD. This CDR3 region has 11 residues. The CDR3 sequence is CAISEGTRKFF. CDR3 sequence (DNA): TGTGCCATCAGTGAAGGGACTCGCAAGTTCTTC.

For this clonotype: One junction end does not reproduce the germline sequence, and a read error may be involved. The gene calls are TRBV6-6 and TRBJ1-3, with 7 bases lining up with TRBD1. The CDR3 extends over 17 amino acids. Looked up from germline, CDR1 is MNHNY and CDR2 is SVGAGI (reference sequence). Written as DNA, the CDR3 is TGTGCCAGCAGTATTTCCTGGGACAGAGTGAAAGGAAGCACCATATATTTT. Its translation: CASSISWDRVKGSTIYF.

The DNA for the CDR3 is TGCGCCAGCAACCCGGCTGGCGGAGGGGGTAATGAGCAGTTCTTC. It encodes CASNPAGGGGNEQFF. The chain joins TRBV5-1 to TRBJ2-1, with D perhaps TRBD1 or TRBD2 (6 bases each). The CDR3 extends over 15 amino acids. V lost 6 bases and J lost 7, with 20 bases in between. Germline assignment: CDR1 SGHRS and CDR2 YFSETQ.

This clonotype is medium-sized within its sample. The chain couples TRBV11-1 to TRBJ2-7; D unclear. Germline V CDR1 and CDR2: SGHAT, FQDESV (reference sequence). V was cut by 4 bases and J by 5 bases, with 6 bases left in between. This CDR3 is built from 11 residues. The CDR3 DNA reads as TGTGCCAGCAGCTACCGTCACGAGCAGTACTTC. This encodes CASSYRHEQYF.

On this clonotype itself: A much larger clone lies one base from this, so it may be a read error. The chain combines TRBV6-1 with TRBJ2-7; no clear D gene. The CDR3 consists of 14 residues. V was trimmed by 2 bases and J by 3 bases, leaving 11 bases between them. Germline V gene lookup returns CDR1 MNHNS and CDR2 SASEGT. The DNA for the CDR3 is TGTGCCAGCAGTGAATCCTCCGTCCACTACGAGCAGTACTTC. Translated, it gives CASSESSVHYEQYF.

The rearrangement links TRBV24-1 to TRBJ1-1; D remains ambiguous. The germline CDR1 and CDR2 sequences are KGHDR and SFDVKD. This CDR3 region has 13 residues. V was shortened by 3 bases and J by 10 bases, with 14 bases between the two germline ends. The CDR3 protein is CATSDPQTLGAFF. DNA for the CDR3: TGTGCCACCAGTGATCCCCAAACGCTTGGAGCTTTCTTT.

Regarding this clonotype: The germline gene is not matched at one end of the junction; a read error may be the cause. This chain uses TRBV11-2 with TRBJ2-3, with a weak D call TRBD1 (6 bases). Germline V lookup: CDR1 SGHAT, CDR2 FQNNGV. The CDR3 runs 15 residues. Here the CDR3 DNA reads TGTGCCAGCAGCTTCGCCAGGGGTTCCAGAGATGCGCAGTATTTT. Encoded protein: CASSFARGSRDAQYF.

V usage is TRBV11-1 and J usage is TRBJ2-7, with 7 positions matching TRBD1. CDR1 and CDR2 from the germline V gene are SGHAT and FQDESV (reference sequence). Germline trimming cut 4 bases from V and 1 base from J; bases unmatched to any gene: 7. The CDR3 is 15 amino acids. The CDR3 loop reads CASSYLQGPSYEQYF. CDR3 coding DNA: TGTGCCAGCAGCTACCTACAGGGGCCGTCCTACGAGCAGTACTTC.

This clonotype has more than one count but fewer than ten. This chain joins TRBV5-1 and TRBJ1-1; 8 bases are a match to TRBD1. The CDR3 consists of 15 residues. Germline trimming cut 1 base from V and 0 bases from J; bases unmatched to any gene: 2. Germline CDR1 is SGHRS and CDR2 is YFSETQ. The chain's CDR3 is CASSLQGQVNTEAFF. The CDR3 DNA reads as TGCGCCAGCAGCTTGCAGGGACAGGTGAACACTGAAGCTTTCTTT.

The genes are TRBV11-1 and TRBJ2-5; D ambiguous. Trimming stripped 7 bases from V and 9 bases from J, with 15 bases between. The CDR3 length is 12 residues. Germline V lookup: CDR1 SGHAT, CDR2 FQDESV (reference sequence). CDR3 sequence: CASNHQTQAQYF. CDR3 coding DNA: TGTGCCAGCAACCACCAGACTCAGGCCCAGTACTTC.

Of note for this clonotype: This likely comes from a read error, as the CDR3 has no conserved phenylalanine or tryptophan at its end. The chain couples TRBV30 to TRBJ2-7; 7 bases agree with TRBD1. The junction had 10 bases not matched to a gene; V was cut back by 5 bases and J by 6 bases. This CDR3 spans 13 amino acids. Germline values: CDR1 GTSNPN, CDR2 SVGIG (reference sequence). DNA of the CDR3: TGTGCCTGGGGTGGAGACAGGGTTGGCGAGCAGTACTCC. Residues: CAWGGDRVGEQYS.